A single sample gave rise to the 27 T cell receptor beta chains below, sequenced in a study of tumor-infiltrating lymphocytes in primary liver carcinoma. A primer matching the constant region was used to make TCR beta cDNA from approximately 520 ng of total RNA. TCR beta libraries came from three nested multiplex PCR rounds using slightly modified ARM-PCR. Both of the initial two PCR rounds ran for 10 cycles and employed TRBV1-TRBV30 forward primers alongside a C-beta reverse primer. From the multiplex PCR reads, TCRdb called clonotypes with MiXCR, one entry per CDR3 protein. Among 190,000 or so distinct CDR3 sequences listed, 65% were seen once. Out of unsorted whole blood came the blood RNA, and germline DNA was extracted as well. The sequenced sample consisted of peripheral blood. Receptor source: a woman aged 55-70 years with primary liver carcinoma and hepatitis B virus infection.

There are a few counts of this clonotype. The chain couples TRBV5-5 to TRBJ2-2; 11 nucleotides align to TRBD1. Germline V CDR1 and CDR2: SGHKS, YYEKEE (reference sequence). Trimming took 4 bases from V and 4 from J; bases not matched to a gene: 6. The CDR3 contains 16 residues. CDR3 in amino acids: CASSLRGQGGTGELFF. In DNA, the CDR3 is TGTGCCAGCAGCCTCCGGGGACAGGGGGGCACCGGGGAGCTGTTTTTT.

Comments on this clonotype: Without the conserved terminal phenylalanine or tryptophan, this CDR3 likely stems from a read error. This chain uses TRBV6-5 with TRBJ2-5; a possible D gene is TRBD2 (6 bases). Trimming removed 7 bases from V and 5 bases from J, with 20 bases in between. The CDR3 has 15 residues. CDR1 and CDR2 from the germline V gene are MNHEY and SVGAGI. CDR3 sequence reads: CASNPLGGASETQYS. CDR3 nucleotides: TGTGCCAGCAATCCCCTCGGAGGGGCATCGGAGACCCAGTACTCC.

This clonotype occurred a few times. Here the CDR3 reads CASSLGLAGYNEQFF. The CDR3 nucleotides read TGTGCCAGCAGCTTGGGGCTAGCGGGCTACAATGAGCAGTTCTTC. This rearrangement joins TRBV5-8 to TRBJ2-1; 8 bases map to TRBD2. CDR1 is SGHTS and CDR2 is YDEGEE in the germline V gene. The trim removed 0 bases at V and 3 bases at J, leaving 2 bases unmatched. This CDR3 is built from 15 residues.

Points on this clonotype: The junction shows a germline mismatch at one end, possibly a read error. The V call is TRBV5-6, the J call TRBJ1-2, with unresolved D. The CDR3 spans 12 residues. Germline CDR1 SGHDT, CDR2 YYEEEE. This CDR3 reads CASSSDGYGYAF. CDR3 coding DNA: TGTGCCAGCAGCTCGGACGGCTATGGCTACGCCTTC.

This clonotype has a count of ten or more. The rearrangement joins TRBV5-5 to TRBJ1-6; D is unclear. Trimming cost V 3 bases and J 5 bases, with 9 bases left between them. This CDR3 region has 14 residues. CDR1 is SGHKS, CDR2 YYEKEE, per germline (reference sequence). CDR3 amino acids: CASSSRFNNSPLHF. For the CDR3, the DNA is TGTGCCAGCAGCTCTCGCTTTAATAATTCACCCCTCCACTTT.

About this clonotype: A read error may explain this, as a much larger clone is one base away. CDR3 in DNA: TGTGCCAGCAGGGCCACAGGCGAAAAACCGTTTTTT. Amino acids: CASRATGEKPFF. The chain links TRBV6-1 to TRBJ1-4; a weak D match, TRBD1 (5 bases). CDR1 is MNHNS, CDR2 SASEGT, per germline. This CDR3 is 12 amino acids long.

There are many counts of this clonotype. The rearrangement joins TRBV1 to TRBJ2-2; the table calls TRBD2, which could not be checked here. TRBV1 is tagged as a pseudogene. The CDR3 is 17 residues long. CDR3: CTSSQDALNHSTGELFF. In nucleotides, the CDR3 is TGCACCAGCAGCCAAGATGCCCTAAACCATTCCACCGGGGAGCTGTTTTTT.

Turning to this clonotype: At one end, the junction sequence differs from germline, possibly due to a read error. The V call is TRBV5-1, the J call TRBJ2-6, with D possibly matching TRBD1 (5 bases). This CDR3 spans 16 amino acids. Germline CDR1 is SGHRS and CDR2 is YFSETQ. This CDR3 reads CASSEPRVSGANVMTF. The CDR3 bases are TGTGCCAGCAGCGAGCCTCGCGTCTCTGGGGCCAACGTCATGACTTTC.

Concerning this clonotype itself: A read error is likely, as this CDR3 ends without the conserved phenylalanine or tryptophan. The chain employs TRBV12-3 or TRBV12-4 and TRBJ2-1; TRBD2 might be the D (5 bases). This CDR3 is built from 15 residues. The CDR3, as DNA: TGTGTCAGCAGCCGAATAGCGCTCTCCTACAATGAGCAGTTCTTG. Its translation: CVSSRIALSYNEQFL.

This clonotype occurred a few times. The V and J genes are TRBV28 and TRBJ2-1, with 9 bases lining up with TRBD2. The CDR3 has 14 amino acids. Germline V gene lookup returns CDR1 MDHEN and CDR2 SYDVKM. Unmatched junction bases numbered 12, after V lost 6 bases and J lost 12 bases. CDR3 DNA sequence: TGTGCCAGCAGCAACCCTAGCGGGAATCGGAGGCAGTTCTTC. It is translated as CASSNPSGNRRQFF.

This rearrangement joins TRBV11-1 to TRBJ2-2; D not certain. This CDR3 comprises 13 residues. Trimming shortened V by 3 bases and J by 9 bases, and 11 bases separated the two germline ends. CDR1 is SGHAT and CDR2 is FQDESV in the germline V gene (reference sequence). The CDR3 sequence is CASSLNINWELFF. In DNA, the CDR3 is TGTGCCAGCAGCTTGAACATTAACTGGGAGCTGTTTTTT.

Worth noting for this clonotype: A much larger clone lies one base from this, so it may be a read error. This chain links TRBV6-6 with TRBJ2-2, with 8 bases that match TRBD2. The CDR3 totals 17 residues. Germline CDR1 MNHNY, CDR2 SVGAGI (reference sequence). The CDR3 is CASSYDPYGRAGGKLFF. CDR3 nucleotides: TGTGCCAGCAGTTACGACCCCTACGGGAGGGCCGGCGGGAAGCTGTTTTTT.

In the case of this clonotype: Relative to the germline gene, one junction end is altered; a read error may explain this. The J gene is TRBJ1-2, the V gene TRBV4-2, with D perhaps TRBD1 (5 bases). This CDR3 has 16 residues. CDR1 is LGHNA, CDR2 YNFKEQ, per germline. CDR3 sequence reads: CANSQDREGPRYGYTF. The CDR3 region has the DNA TGTGCCAACAGCCAGGATAGGGAGGGGCCACGGTATGGCTACACCTTC.

This clonotype was detected ten times or more. This chain joins TRBV28 and TRBJ2-2; possibly TRBD1 for D (6 bases). The V and J ends lost 6 bases and 0 bases respectively, with 14 bases between them. The CDR3 length is 16 residues. Germline V CDR1 and CDR2: MDHEN, SYDVKM. The CDR3 sequence is CASSSPPGANTGELFF. The CDR3, as DNA: TGTGCCAGCAGCTCCCCCCCAGGGGCGAACACCGGGGAGCTGTTTTTT.

As to this clonotype: This is likely a read error, given that the CDR3 carries no conserved phenylalanine or tryptophan at its end. This chain joins TRBV11-2 and TRBJ2-5; D ambiguous. Germline-derived CDR1 and CDR2 are SGHAT and FQNNGV. V was pared by 0 bases and J by 5 bases, with 13 bases between. The CDR3 sequence is 15 residues long. CDR3 in amino acids: CASSLEYSTYETQYL. CDR3 in DNA: TGTGCCAGCAGCTTAGAGTATAGCACTTACGAGACCCAGTACCTC.

This clonotype was seen once. The junction does not match germline at one end; this may be a read error. The chain joins TRBV5-6 to TRBJ1-1, with D possibly being TRBD1 (5 bases). The CDR3 is 13 amino acids. CDR1 and CDR2 (germline): SGHDT, YYEEEE. The CDR3: CASSFSGPTEAFF. In DNA, the CDR3 is TGTGCCAGCAGCTTTTCAGGGCCCACTGAGGCTTTCTTT.

The chain links TRBV12-3 or TRBV12-4 to TRBJ2-3; D remains ambiguous. V gave up 8 bases and J gave up 3 bases, with 15 bases separating them. This CDR3 is built from 14 residues. This CDR3 reads CASYSYESTDTQYF. CDR3 sequence (DNA): TGTGCCAGCTACTCTTACGAGAGTACAGATACGCAGTATTTT.

The V and J genes are TRBV6-5 and TRBJ2-7; D possibly corresponds to TRBD2 (7 bases). Germline values: CDR1 MNHEY, CDR2 SVGAGI. The CDR3 loop spans 18 amino acids. Trimming shortened V by 4 bases and J by 3 bases, and 25 bases separated the two germline ends. CDR3 residues: CASSSTRGALSAFYEQYF. CDR3 DNA: TGTGCCAGCAGTTCGACACGGGGGGCGCTTTCCGCGTTCTACGAGCAGTACTTC.

This clonotype was observed at least ten times. The genes are TRBV29-1 and TRBJ2-4, with TRBD1 identical over 7 bases. From germline, CDR1 is SQVTM and CDR2 ANQGSEA. CDR3 size: 15 residues. J was trimmed by 4 bases and V by 7 bases; bases with no gene match: 13. CDR3 sequence reads: CSAAPQGDLKNIQYF. DNA for the CDR3: TGCAGCGCCGCCCCCCAGGGGGACCTTAAAAACATTCAGTACTTC. Combining the CDR3 with reference TRBV29-1 and TRBJ2-4 gives the whole variable domain SAVISQKPSRDICQRGTSLTIQCQVDSQVTMMFWYRQQPGQSLTLIATANQGSEATYESGFVIDKFPISRPNLTFSTLTVSNMSPEDSSIYLCSAAPQGDLKNIQYFGAGTRLSVL.

This clonotype came up a few times. The rearrangement links TRBV5-6 to TRBJ2-7; the D is unclear. This CDR3 spans 15 amino acids. The V end lost 5 bases, the J end lost 0 bases, and 15 bases lay between the germline ends. Germline values: CDR1 SGHDT, CDR2 YYEEEE. CDR3 sequence reads: CASSYVNSRSYEQYF. CDR3 coding DNA: TGTGCCAGCAGTTATGTGAACTCCCGCTCCTACGAGCAGTACTTC.

This sequence joins TRBV6-6 and TRBJ1-4, with unresolved D. Germline V gene data show CDR1 as MNHNY and CDR2 as SVGAGI (reference sequence). The CDR3 extends over 13 amino acids. V shed 7 bases and J shed 8 bases, with 14 bases lying between them. CDR3 sequence reads: CASIYSEGEKLFF. DNA for the CDR3: TGTGCCAGCATCTACTCTGAGGGAGAAAAACTGTTTTTT.

This clonotype appeared many times. The rearrangement joins TRBV12-3 or TRBV12-4 to TRBJ2-7, with 9 bases identical to TRBD2. Trimming took 6 bases from V and 6 from J; bases not matched to a gene: 9. CDR3 size: 14 residues. The CDR3 here is CASSSLAGLGEQYF. Here the CDR3 DNA reads TGTGCCAGCAGCAGCCTAGCGGGATTGGGCGAGCAGTACTTC.

This clonotype was picked up a small number of times. The chain carries TRBV6-6 and TRBJ2-2; 7 bases line up with TRBD2. CDR1 is MNHNY, CDR2 SVGAGI, per germline (reference sequence). With 3 bases clipped from V and 7 bases from J, the junction kept 14 bases outside the gene matches. CDR3 length: 17 residues. The DNA for the CDR3 is TGTGCCAGCAGTTATTTTGTCGGGCGGGAGAGGGGCGGGGAGCTGTTTTTT. This sequence encodes CASSYFVGRERGGELFF.

With regard to this clonotype: The conserved phenylalanine or tryptophan normally closing the CDR3 is absent here, so this likely arose from a read error. V gene TRBV4-1 combines with J gene TRBJ1-2, with 8 nucleotides matching TRBD1. The germline CDR1 and CDR2 sequences are MGHRA and YSYEKL. Germline trimming cut 1 base from V and 5 bases from J; bases unmatched to any gene: 21. The CDR3 is 20 amino acids. The CDR3 coding sequence is TGCGCCAGCAGCCAAGCTGACTCAGGGGGCCGGTCCCCGCAGACTTATGGCTACACCTTA. Encoded protein: CASSQADSGGRSPQTYGYTL.

This clonotype showed up many times. V and J are TRBV5-6 and TRBJ2-3; 7 bases are a match to TRBD2. Germline V CDR1 and CDR2: SGHDT, YYEEEE. This CDR3 is 15 amino acids long. Losses at the gene ends were 4 bases for V and 4 bases for J; bases not matched to a gene: 9. The CDR3 DNA follows: TGTGCCAGCAGCCGGGGACTAAATCGCGCAGATACGCAGTATTTT. Translated: CASSRGLNRADTQYF.

This clonotype appeared many times. The chain carries TRBV12-3 or TRBV12-4 and TRBJ1-6, with D tentatively TRBD1 (6 bases). V was trimmed by 6 bases and J by 6 bases, leaving 12 bases between them. The CDR3 sequence is 14 residues long. The CDR3 region has the DNA TGTGCCAGCAGATACAGGGTTGGTAATTCACCCCTCCACTTT. This translates into CASRYRVGNSPLHF.

For this clonotype: The conserved closing phenylalanine or tryptophan is absent in this CDR3, likely reflecting a read error. The V gene is TRBV29-1, the J gene TRBJ2-1; D perhaps matches TRBD2 (6 bases). CDR1 is SQVTM and CDR2 is ANQGSEA in the germline V gene. CDR3 length: 15 residues. CDR3 coding DNA: TGCAGCGTTGAGAAGCGGGCCTACTCCTACGATGAGCAGTTCATC. It translates to CSVEKRAYSYDEQFI.